Presented here are 8 T cell receptor beta chains from one specimen sequenced in a study of Tregs in tolerant kidney transplant recipients. Their antigens are not known. Only in-frame clones appear in the TCRdb table, and some are missing; sequencing was by immunoSEQ multiplex PCR. The repertoire includes about 44,000 clones, about 95% of them detected once, and approximately 0.39% sits in the top ten. Sequencing was carried out using Tregs from blood cultured with allogeneic cells. The source is a human donor in good health.

The V gene is TRBV29-1, the J gene TRBJ2-3, with D hard to call. Germline lookup yields CDR1 SQVTM and CDR2 ANQGSEA. This CDR3 spans 12 amino acids. Trimming left V 0 bases short and J 3 bases short, with 4 bases between. As DNA, the CDR3 is TGCAGCGTTGAAGAGGGGACAGATACGCAGTATTTT. The encoded protein is CSVEEGTDTQYF.

The chain recombines TRBV5-1 with TRBJ2-7; D gene ambiguous. The germline CDR1 and CDR2 sequences are SGHRS and YFSETQ. V lost 0 bases, J lost 4 bases, and 5 bases lay in between. This CDR3 spans 12 amino acids. CDR3 DNA: TGCGCCAGCAGCTTGGTGGGATACGAGCAGTACTTC. Translation gives CASSLVGYEQYF.

As concerns this clone: Other DNA sequences in the sample encode the same CDR3. This chain joins TRBV15 and TRBJ1-2; 7 positions agree with TRBD1. V lost 5 bases and J lost 5; bases outside the gene matches: 2. CDR1 is LNHNV and CDR2 is YYDKDF in the germline V gene (reference sequence). This CDR3 region has 12 residues. The CDR3 DNA reads as TGTGCCACCAGCCTACAGGGGTATGGCTACACCTTC. Its protein product is CATSLQGYGYTF.

The DNA of the CDR3 is TGTGCCAGCAGCTTGGCTAGGGTGGACACTGAAGCTTTCTTT. It specifies CASSLARVDTEAFF. The chain recombines TRBV5-4 with TRBJ1-1; the D is unclear. Germline V CDR1 and CDR2: SGHNT, YYREEE (reference sequence). The CDR3 loop spans 14 amino acids. The V end was cut by 0 bases, the J end by 3 bases, with 9 bases between.

The gene calls are TRBV5-1 and TRBJ1-2; D is ambiguous. Trimming took 5 bases from V and 4 from J, leaving 12 bases between them. Germline-derived CDR1 and CDR2 are SGHRS and YFSETQ. The CDR3 is 13 amino acids. CDR3 nucleotides: TGCGCCAGCAGTCATACAGAGTCCTATGGCTACACCTTC. It translates to CASSHTESYGYTF.

CDR3 coding DNA: TGTGCCAGCAGTGGAGGGACAGGGACCTATGGCTACACCTTC. Protein sequence: CASSGGTGTYGYTF. V and J are TRBV2 and TRBJ1-2, with 9 bases matching TRBD1. Germline V gene sequence: CDR1 SNHLY, CDR2 FYNNEI. Germline trimming cut 4 bases from V and 4 bases from J; bases unmatched to any gene: 4. There are 14 residues in the CDR3.

The chain uses TRBV9 and TRBJ1-6; the D is unclear. The CDR3 totals 17 residues. Germline lookup yields CDR1 SGDLS and CDR2 YYNGEE. V gave up 0 bases and J gave up 0 bases, with 10 bases separating them. CDR3 amino acids: CASSVGHGSSYNSPLHF. The CDR3 DNA sequence: TGTGCCAGCAGCGTAGGTCACGGAAGCTCCTATAATTCACCCCTCCACTTT. Variable domain in full (rest from reference TRBV9 and TRBJ1-6): DSGVTQTPKHLITATGQRVTLRCSPRSGDLSVYWYQQSLDQGLQFLIQYYNGEERAKGNILERFSAQQFPDLHSELNLSSLELGDSALYFCASSVGHGSSYNSPLHFGNGTRLTVT.

The chain combines TRBV27 with TRBJ2-2; a weak D match, TRBD2 (6 bases). This CDR3 is built from 16 residues. Germline V gene sequence: CDR1 MNHEY, CDR2 SMNVEV (reference sequence). V was trimmed by 6 bases and J by 0 bases, leaving 14 bases between them. CDR3 sequence (DNA): TGTGCCAGCAGCCAGGTCGCGGGAACGAACACCGGGGAGCTGTTTTTT. Encoded protein: CASSQVAGTNTGELFF.